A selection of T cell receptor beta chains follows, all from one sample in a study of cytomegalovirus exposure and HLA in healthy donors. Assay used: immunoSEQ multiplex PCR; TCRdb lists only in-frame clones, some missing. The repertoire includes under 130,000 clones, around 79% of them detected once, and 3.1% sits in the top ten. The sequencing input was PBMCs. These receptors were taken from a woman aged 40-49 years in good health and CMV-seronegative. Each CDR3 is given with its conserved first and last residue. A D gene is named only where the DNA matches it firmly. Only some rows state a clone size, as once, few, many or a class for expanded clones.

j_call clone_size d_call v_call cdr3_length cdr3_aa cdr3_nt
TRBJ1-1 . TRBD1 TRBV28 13 CASSYQTGGEAFF TGTGCCAGCAGTTATCAGACAGGGGGGGAAGCTTTCTTT
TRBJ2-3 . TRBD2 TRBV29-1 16 CSGALIPGLATDTQYF TGCAGCGGCGCCCTTATTCCGGGACTAGCGACAGATACGCAGTATTTT
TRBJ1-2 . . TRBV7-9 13 CASSQGLTWGYTF TGTGCCAGCAGCCAGGGCCTCACGTGGGGCTACACCTTC
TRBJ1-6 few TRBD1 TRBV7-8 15 CASSFGTGNNSPLHF TGTGCCAGCAGCTTTGGGACAGGGAACAATTCACCCCTCCACTTT
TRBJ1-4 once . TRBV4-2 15 CASSQETGVNEKLFF TGTGCCAGCAGCCAAGAAACCGGGGTCAATGAAAAACTGTTTTTT
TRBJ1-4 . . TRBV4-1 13 CASNRAPNEKLFF TGCGCCAGTAACAGGGCGCCAAATGAAAAACTGTTTTTT
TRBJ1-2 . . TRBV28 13 CASSQGIRYGYTF TGTGCCAGCAGTCAGGGGATTAGGTATGGCTACACCTTC
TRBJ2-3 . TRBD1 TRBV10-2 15 CASSSRDRGTDTQYF TGCGCCAGCAGTTCCCGGGACAGGGGGACAGATACGCAGTATTTT
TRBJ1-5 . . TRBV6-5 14 CASTNGGVNQPQHF TGTGCCAGCACCAACGGCGGGGTCAATCAGCCCCAGCATTTT
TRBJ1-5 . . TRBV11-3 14 CASIPGGFNQPQHF TGTGCCAGCATCCCGGGGGGTTTCAATCAGCCCCAGCATTTT
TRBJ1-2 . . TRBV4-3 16 CASSQDRAGSSYGYTF TGCGCCAGCAGCCAAGATCGGGCGGGGTCTTCCTATGGCTACACCTTC
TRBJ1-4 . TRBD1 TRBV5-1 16 CASSLESGGNNEKLFF TGCGCCAGCAGCTTGGAGTCAGGGGGCAATAATGAAAAACTGTTTTTT
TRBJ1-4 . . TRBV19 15 CASSILGGAGEKLFF TGTGCCAGTAGTATCCTCGGCGGGGCTGGTGAAAAACTGTTTTTT
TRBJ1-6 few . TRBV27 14 CASSLIVGESPLHF TGTGCCAGCAGTTTAATAGTTGGGGAGTCACCCCTCCACTTT
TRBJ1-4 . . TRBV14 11 CASSHSEKLFF TGTGCCAGCAGCCACAGTGAAAAACTGTTTTTT
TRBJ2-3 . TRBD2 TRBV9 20 CASSPHSSGGGEGHTDTQYF TGTGCCAGCAGCCCACACTCTAGCGGGGGGGGAGAGGGACACACAGATACGCAGTATTTT
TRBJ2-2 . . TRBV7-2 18 CASSKNIPGRANTGELFF TGTGCCAGCAGCAAAAATATACCGGGTCGCGCGAACACCGGGGAGCTGTTTTTT
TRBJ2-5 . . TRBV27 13 CASSLRTGETQYF TGTGCCAGCAGTCTCCGGACTGGAGAGACCCAGTACTTC
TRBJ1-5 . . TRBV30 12 CAWGYQGRPQHF TGTGCCTGGGGTTACCAGGGGAGGCCCCAGCATTTT
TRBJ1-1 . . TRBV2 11 CASSAYTEAFF TGTGCCAGCAGTGCGTACACTGAAGCTTTCTTT
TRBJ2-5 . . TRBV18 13 CASSPGSEEAQYF TGTGCCAGCTCACCGGGGTCTGAGGAGGCCCAGTACTTC
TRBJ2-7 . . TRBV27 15 CASSPSTPLRYEQYF TGTGCCAGCAGTCCCTCGACCCCGCTGAGGTACGAGCAGTACTTC
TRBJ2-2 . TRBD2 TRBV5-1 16 CASSLAGGTNTGELFF TGCGCCAGCAGCTTGGCCGGGGGGACGAACACCGGGGAGCTGTTTTTT